A single sample gave rise to the 23 T cell receptor beta chains below, sequenced in a study of cytomegalovirus exposure and HLA in healthy donors. The PCR was carried out with 60 Vbeta primers and 13 Jbeta primers. The method was immunoSEQ multiplex PCR; TCRdb's version includes in-frame clones alone and lacks a portion of them. The sample includes about 210,000 clones, roughly 77% seen only once; the top ten take around 0.42%. The sequenced sample was PBMCs. The receptors originated from a male donor in good health and CMV-seropositive.

The V gene is TRBV2, the J gene TRBJ1-2; D call uncertain. The germline V gene has CDR1 SNHLY and CDR2 FYNNEI. This CDR3 is built from 14 residues. Between the trimmed V and J ends, which lost 4 bases and 4 bases, there was a span of 13 bases. CDR3 sequence (DNA): TGTGCCAGCAGTGTTAGACTGCGGGCCTATGGCTACACCTTC. It specifies CASSVRLRAYGYTF.

Points on this clone: A read error may account for a junction end that differs from germline. The rearrangement uses TRBV9 and TRBJ2-4, with 10 bases aligning to TRBD2. This CDR3 region has 16 residues. The V gene's germline CDR1 is SGDLS and CDR2 YYNGEE. The CDR3 is CVSSVSGGLAKNIQYF. In nucleotides, the CDR3 is TGTGTCAGCAGCGTTAGCGGGGGGTTAGCCAAAAACATTCAGTACTTC.

The rearrangement links TRBV19 to TRBJ1-1, with 9 bases that match TRBD1. The CDR3 has 14 residues. Germline values: CDR1 LNHDA, CDR2 SQIVND (reference sequence). The V gene end was trimmed by 5 bases and the J gene end by 7 bases; junction bases not matched to a gene: 8. The CDR3 spells CASSLQGAGGEAFF. The CDR3 coding sequence is TGTGCCAGTAGTTTACAGGGGGCCGGCGGTGAAGCTTTCTTT.

DNA for the CDR3: TGTGCCAGCAGGAAACTAGCGGGAGCCTACGAGCAGTACTTC. The encoded protein is CASRKLAGAYEQYF. The chain is built from TRBV6-5 and TRBJ2-7, with 11 bases that match TRBD2. The CDR3 has 14 amino acids. The V gene's germline CDR1 is MNHEY and CDR2 SVGAGI. V was pared by 6 bases and J by 2 bases, with 3 bases of the junction left unmatched.

This clone has more than one count but fewer than ten. This sequence joins TRBV5-1 and TRBJ2-7; 8 bases fit TRBD2. Germline V lookup: CDR1 SGHRS, CDR2 YFSETQ. The CDR3 runs to 15 residues. V was clipped by 4 bases and J by 4 bases; unmatched bases: 10. The CDR3 sequence is CASSPEPGGPYEQYF. The CDR3 DNA sequence: TGCGCCAGCAGCCCGGAGCCGGGAGGGCCTTACGAGCAGTACTTC.

For this clone: The same CDR3 arises from other DNA sequences in this sample as well. The chain couples TRBV19 to TRBJ1-1, with 7 bases that match TRBD1. Germline V gene data show CDR1 as LNHDA and CDR2 as SQIVND (reference sequence). The CDR3 is 14 amino acids. V lost 3 bases to trimming and J lost 3 bases; unmatched junction nucleotides: 4. The CDR3 reads CASSITGDDTEAFF. DNA for the CDR3: TGTGCCAGTAGTATCACAGGGGATGACACTGAAGCTTTCTTT.

This chain joins TRBV11-2 and TRBJ2-3, with 10 bases that match TRBD2. The germline V gene encodes CDR1 SGHAT and CDR2 FQNNGV. This CDR3 spans 18 amino acids. The V and J ends lost 1 base and 2 bases, in that order; junction bases with no gene match: 9. The DNA for the CDR3 is TGTGCCAGCAGCTTAGTCCTGAGCGGGAGGGGTCACACAGATACGCAGTATTTT. It specifies CASSLVLSGRGHTDTQYF.

Concerning this clone: The junction and the germline gene differ at one end; a read error may be behind it. The CDR3 DNA reads TGTGCCTGCAGCTTTGGCCGATCGGGAACCATCGCGGAGGAGCTGTTTTTT. It is translated as CACSFGRSGTIAEELFF. The chain recombines TRBV11-3 with TRBJ2-2, with D possibly matching TRBD2 (5 bases). The CDR3 has 17 amino acids. The germline V gene encodes CDR1 SGHNT and CDR2 YENEEA.

The chain links TRBV5-1 to TRBJ2-7; D unresolved. Trimming removed 2 bases from V and 6 bases from J, with 12 bases in between. From germline, CDR1 is SGHRS and CDR2 YFSETQ. This CDR3 is built from 13 residues. The CDR3 sequence is CASSLTEPREQYF. DNA for the CDR3: TGCGCCAGCAGCTTAACGGAGCCTCGCGAGCAGTACTTC. The complete variable domain, with remaining parts taken from reference TRBV5-1 and TRBJ2-7, reads KAGVTQTPRYLIKTRGQQVTLSCSPISGHRSVSWYQQTPGQGLQFLFEYFSETQRNKGNFPGRFSGRQFSNSRSEMNVSTLELGDSALYLCASSLTEPREQYFGPGTRLTVT.

V usage is TRBV19 and J usage is TRBJ1-1, with 8 bases identical to TRBD1. Trimming took 5 bases from V and 2 from J; bases not matched to a gene: 10. Germline V lookup: CDR1 LNHDA, CDR2 SQIVND (reference sequence). The CDR3 consists of 16 residues. CDR3 coding DNA: TGTGCCAGTAGTCCTCGGACAGGGTCAGCTAACACTGAAGCTTTCTTT. It is translated as CASSPRTGSANTEAFF.

The rearrangement uses TRBV5-5 and TRBJ2-7, with TRBD2 matching over 11 bases. J was trimmed by 7 bases and V by 2 bases; bases with no gene match: 8. This CDR3 spans 15 amino acids. Per the germline V gene, CDR1 is SGHKS and CDR2 is YYEKEE (reference sequence). The CDR3 here is CASSLQLAGAIEQYF. The DNA of the CDR3 is TGTGCCAGCAGCTTACAACTAGCGGGAGCGATTGAGCAGTACTTC.

As concerns this clone: Distinct nucleotide sequences in the sample also encode this CDR3. The J gene is TRBJ2-5, the V gene TRBV12-5, with D perhaps matching TRBD2 (5 bases). In germline, CDR1 is LGHNT, CDR2 FRNRAP. The germline V and J ends were trimmed by 6 bases and 13 bases, with 15 bases remaining between them. The CDR3 runs 11 residues. The CDR3 nucleotides are TGTGCTAGTGGACCTAGGGAGCACCCGTACTTC. Encoded protein: CASGPREHPYF.

The J gene is TRBJ2-1, the V gene TRBV30; TRBD2 aligns across 9 bases. The CDR3 totals 15 residues. V trimming: 6 bases; J trimming: 7 bases; junction bases outside the gene matches: 13. Germline CDR1 is GTSNPN and CDR2 is SVGIG (reference sequence). The CDR3 coding sequence is TGTGCCTGTGTGTATAGCGGGAGCCTGCGTAATGAGCAGTTCTTC. This translates into CACVYSGSLRNEQFF.

This chain links TRBV19 with TRBJ2-5; 14 bases match TRBD2. The CDR3 spans 15 residues. Germline CDR1 reads LNHDA; CDR2 reads SQIVND (reference sequence). The V and J ends lost 3 bases and 4 bases, in that order; junction bases with no gene match: 1. CDR3 bases: TGTGCCAGTAGTATCGGACTAGCGGGAGGAGAGACCCAGTACTTC. The encoded protein is CASSIGLAGGETQYF.

The chain combines TRBV4-2 with TRBJ2-5, with TRBD2 identical over 10 bases. V shed 1 base and J 5 bases; nucleotides not matched to a gene: 7. CDR3 size: 16 residues. The germline CDR1 and CDR2 sequences are LGHNA and YNFKEQ. The DNA of the CDR3 is TGTGCCAGCAGCCAAGGAGCGGGGGGGGCGGAGGAGACCCAGTACTTC. This gives the protein CASSQGAGGAEETQYF.

The V gene is TRBV4-2, the J gene TRBJ1-4; 7 positions agree with TRBD1. There are 16 residues in the CDR3. After removal of 0 bases from V and 6 bases from J, the junction contained 7 bases not matched to a gene. Germline V gene lookup returns CDR1 LGHNA and CDR2 YNFKEQ. The DNA for the CDR3 is TGTGCCAGCAGCCAAGACGGGGGACAGTGGTATGAAAAACTGTTTTTT. It yields the protein CASSQDGGQWYEKLFF.

J is TRBJ2-3 and V is TRBV4-3; 7 nucleotides agree with TRBD1. Per the germline V gene, CDR1 is LGHNA and CDR2 is YSLEER. The CDR3 extends over 16 amino acids. V lost 2 bases to trimming and J lost 4 bases; unmatched junction nucleotides: 9. This CDR3 reads CASSQKKGQRSDTQYF. The CDR3 DNA follows: TGCGCCAGCAGCCAAAAGAAGGGACAGCGGTCAGATACGCAGTATTTT.

CDR3 in DNA: TGTGCCAGCAGCTTGAGATATAGCAATCAGCCCCAGCATTTT. Translation: CASSLRYSNQPQHF. This rearrangement joins TRBV7-2 to TRBJ1-5; unclear D gene. Germline-derived CDR1 and CDR2 are SGHTA and FQGNSA. The CDR3 length is 14 residues. Trimming took 3 bases from V and 0 from J, leaving 6 bases between them.

V gene TRBV4-3 combines with J gene TRBJ1-1; weak D call: TRBD1 (6 bases). V was cut by 0 bases and J by 5 bases, with 19 bases left in between. Germline loops: CDR1 LGHNA, CDR2 YSLEER. The length of the CDR3 is 17 residues. CDR3 in amino acids: CASSQETQGRIGTEAFF. The CDR3 DNA follows: TGCGCCAGCAGCCAAGAGACTCAGGGGCGCATTGGTACTGAAGCTTTCTTT.

The V call is TRBV11-2, the J call TRBJ1-6; D gene ambiguous. Germline CDR1 and CDR2: SGHAT and FQNNGV. This CDR3 comprises 15 residues. Deletions cut 4 bases from V and 10 bases from J, with 17 bases between. Here the CDR3 DNA reads TGTGCCAGCAGCTACGTCGAGCGCGGAGAATCACCCCTCCACTTT. It translates to CASSYVERGESPLHF.

The V call is TRBV5-1, the J call TRBJ1-2; no definite D call. The CDR3 is made up of 14 amino acids. Trimming removed 0 bases from V and 4 bases from J, with 10 bases in between. Germline V CDR1 and CDR2: SGHRS, YFSETQ. CDR3 residues: CASSLGRGSYGYTF. The DNA for the CDR3 is TGCGCCAGCAGCTTGGGGCGGGGTAGCTATGGCTACACCTTC.

The chain links TRBV19 to TRBJ1-5; 9 bases align to TRBD1. The CDR3 consists of 16 residues. Unmatched junction bases numbered 9, after V lost 5 bases and J lost 4 bases. Germline-derived CDR1 and CDR2 are LNHDA and SQIVND (reference sequence). The CDR3 DNA follows: TGTGCCAGTAGTGCCCAACAGGGGGCCTCGAATCAGCCCCAGCATTTT. Its protein product is CASSAQQGASNQPQHF.

The chain recombines TRBV19 with TRBJ2-3; D call uncertain. The germline V gene encodes CDR1 LNHDA and CDR2 SQIVND (reference sequence). The V end lost 3 bases, the J end lost 0 bases, and 10 bases lay between the germline ends. This CDR3 comprises 15 residues. The CDR3 DNA reads TGTGCCAGTAGTATTAATGGAGCTAGCACAGATACGCAGTATTTT. Its translation: CASSINGASTDTQYF. Using reference TRBV19 and TRBJ2-3 for the parts outside the CDR3, the full variable domain is DGGITQSPKYLFRKEGQNVTLSCEQNLNHDAMYWYRQDPGQGLRLIYYSQIVNDFQKGDIAEGYSVSREKKESFPLTVTSAQKNPTAFYLCASSINGASTDTQYFGPGTRLTVL.